Detailed here is one T cell receptor (beta chain). Only in-frame clones appear in the TCRdb table, and some are missing; sequencing was by immunoSEQ multiplex PCR. Of under 100,000 clones listed, about nine tenths are singletons. These data originate in a study of blood T cell repertoires in COVID-19. Trimming took 2 bases from V and 2 from J; bases not matched to a gene: 6. Looked up from germline, CDR1 is KGHDR and CDR2 is SFDVKD. The CDR3 has 17 amino acids. Seattle's cohort entered during active infection and was followed longitudinally. The receptor comes from a man aged 60 to 69 with COVID-19, enrolled during active disease. The J gene is TRBJ2-1, the V gene TRBV24-1; 9 bases line up with TRBD1. The sample comprised peripheral blood. CDR3 DNA sequence: TGTGCCACCAGTGATTCCACCGGGACAGGGACCTACAATGAGCAGTTCTTC. Residues: CATSDSTGTGTYNEQFF.